Included here is one TCR beta chain sequence, with context. The data were taken from a study of T cell changes during pregnancy in multiple sclerosis. Assay used: immunoSEQ multiplex PCR; TCRdb lists only in-frame clones, some missing. Among over 45,000 clones, 88% were seen once, and the ten largest hold roughly 1.2%. The source was CD4+ T cells from peripheral blood mononuclear cells, collected in the second trimester of pregnancy. This sequence originates from a female donor with multiple sclerosis, enrolled in a pregnancy study.

CDR3 nucleotides: TGTGCCAGCAGCGACAGAGTCTCTGGAAACACCATATATTTT. It codes for CASSDRVSGNTIYF. The V gene is TRBV9, the J gene TRBJ1-3; D ambiguous. The CDR3 extends over 14 amino acids. V was cut by 3 bases and J by 0 bases, with 7 bases left in between. Germline CDR1 is SGDLS and CDR2 is YYNGEE.